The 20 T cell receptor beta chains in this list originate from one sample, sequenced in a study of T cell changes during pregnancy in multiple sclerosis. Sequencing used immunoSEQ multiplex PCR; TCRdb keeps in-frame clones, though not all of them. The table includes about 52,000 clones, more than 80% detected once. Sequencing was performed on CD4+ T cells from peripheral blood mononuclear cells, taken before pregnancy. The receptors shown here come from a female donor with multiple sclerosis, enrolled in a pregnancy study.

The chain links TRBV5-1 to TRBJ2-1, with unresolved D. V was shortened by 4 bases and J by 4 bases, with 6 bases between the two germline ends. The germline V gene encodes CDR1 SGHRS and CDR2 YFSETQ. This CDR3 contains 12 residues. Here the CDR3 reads CASSLSYNEQFF. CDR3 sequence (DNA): TGCGCCAGCAGCCTGAGTTACAATGAGCAGTTCTTC.

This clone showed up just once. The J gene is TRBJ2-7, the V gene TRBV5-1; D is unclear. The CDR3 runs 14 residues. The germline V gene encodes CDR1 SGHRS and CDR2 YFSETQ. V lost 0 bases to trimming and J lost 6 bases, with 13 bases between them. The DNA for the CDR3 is TGCGCCAGCAGCTTGGGCAGTAACCCCTTCGAGCAGTACTTC. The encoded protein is CASSLGSNPFEQYF.

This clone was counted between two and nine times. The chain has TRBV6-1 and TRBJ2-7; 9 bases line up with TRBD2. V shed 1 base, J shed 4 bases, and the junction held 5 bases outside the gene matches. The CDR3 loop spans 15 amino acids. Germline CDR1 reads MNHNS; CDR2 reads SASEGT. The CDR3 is CASSEGGSGSYEQYF. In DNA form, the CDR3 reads TGTGCCAGCAGTGAAGGTGGTAGCGGGAGTTACGAGCAGTACTTC.

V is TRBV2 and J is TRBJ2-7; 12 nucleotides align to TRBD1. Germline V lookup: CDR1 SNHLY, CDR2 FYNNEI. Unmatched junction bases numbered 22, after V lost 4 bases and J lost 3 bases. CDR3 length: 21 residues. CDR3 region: CASSGGTGGAGRRLDFYEQYF. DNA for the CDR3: TGTGCCAGCAGTGGAGGGACAGGGGGCGCCGGGAGACGCCTCGATTTCTACGAGCAGTACTTC.

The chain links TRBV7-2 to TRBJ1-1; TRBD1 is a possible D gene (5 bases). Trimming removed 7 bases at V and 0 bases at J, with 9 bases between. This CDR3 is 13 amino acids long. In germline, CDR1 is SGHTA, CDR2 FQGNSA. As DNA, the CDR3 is TGTGCCAGCAAGGGGTATCTGAACACTGAAGCTTTCTTT. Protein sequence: CASKGYLNTEAFF.

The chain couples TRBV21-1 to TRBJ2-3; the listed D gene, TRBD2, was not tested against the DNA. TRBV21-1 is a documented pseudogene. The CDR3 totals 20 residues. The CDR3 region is CASSNLPGLAGVYGTDTQYF. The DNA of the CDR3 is TGTGCCAGCAGCAATTTGCCGGGACTAGCGGGGGTGTATGGCACAGATACGCAGTATTTT.

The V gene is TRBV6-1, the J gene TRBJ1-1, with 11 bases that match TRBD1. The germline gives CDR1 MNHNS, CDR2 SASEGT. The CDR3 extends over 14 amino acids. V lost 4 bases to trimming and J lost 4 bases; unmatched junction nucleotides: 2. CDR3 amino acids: CASSAGTGGTEAFF. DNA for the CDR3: TGTGCCAGCAGTGCCGGGACAGGGGGCACTGAAGCTTTCTTT.

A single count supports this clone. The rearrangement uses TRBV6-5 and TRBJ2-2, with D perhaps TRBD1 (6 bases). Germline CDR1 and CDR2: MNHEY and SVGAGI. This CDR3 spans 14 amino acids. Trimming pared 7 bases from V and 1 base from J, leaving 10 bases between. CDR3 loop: CASTMTGNTGELFF. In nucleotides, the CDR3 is TGTGCCAGCACTATGACAGGGAACACCGGGGAGCTGTTTTTT.

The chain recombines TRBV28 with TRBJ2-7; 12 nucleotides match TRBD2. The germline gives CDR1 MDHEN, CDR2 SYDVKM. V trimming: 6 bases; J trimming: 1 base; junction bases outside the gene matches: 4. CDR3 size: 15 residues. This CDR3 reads CASSLTSGSSYEQYF. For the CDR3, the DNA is TGTGCCAGCAGCCTGACTAGCGGGAGTTCCTACGAGCAGTACTTC.

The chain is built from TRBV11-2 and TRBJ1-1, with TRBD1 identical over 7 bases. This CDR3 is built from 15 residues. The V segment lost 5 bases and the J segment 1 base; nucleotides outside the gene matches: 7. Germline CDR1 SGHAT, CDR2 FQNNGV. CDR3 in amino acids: CASSPRTGGNTEAFF. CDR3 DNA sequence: TGTGCCAGCAGCCCCCGGACAGGCGGGAACACTGAAGCTTTCTTT.

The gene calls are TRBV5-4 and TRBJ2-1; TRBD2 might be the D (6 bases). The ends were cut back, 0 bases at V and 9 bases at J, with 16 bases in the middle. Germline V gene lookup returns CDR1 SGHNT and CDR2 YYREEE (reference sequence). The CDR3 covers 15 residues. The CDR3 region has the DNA TGTGCCAGCAGCTTGGCCGGCGGGGCGTCTCTTGAGCAGTTCTTC. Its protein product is CASSLAGGASLEQFF.

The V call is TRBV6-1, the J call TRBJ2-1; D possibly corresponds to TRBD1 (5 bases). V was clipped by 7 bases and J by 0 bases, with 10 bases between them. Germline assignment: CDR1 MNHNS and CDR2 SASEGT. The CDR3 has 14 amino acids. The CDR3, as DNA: TGTGCCAGCACCCGACAGCCCTCCTACAATGAGCAGTTCTTC. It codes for CASTRQPSYNEQFF.

CDR3 region: CASSPWTGNEQYF. CDR3 DNA: TGTGCCAGCAGCCCCTGGACAGGGAACGAGCAGTACTTC. J is TRBJ2-7 and V is TRBV13, with 8 bases that match TRBD1. V lost 5 bases, J lost 5 bases, and 5 bases stayed unmatched. The CDR3 is made up of 13 amino acids. Looked up from germline, CDR1 is PRHDT and CDR2 is FYEKMQ (reference sequence).

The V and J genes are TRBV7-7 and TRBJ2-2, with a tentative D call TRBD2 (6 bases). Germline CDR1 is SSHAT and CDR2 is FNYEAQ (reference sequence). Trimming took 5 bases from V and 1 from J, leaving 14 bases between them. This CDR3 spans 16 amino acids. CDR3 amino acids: CASSPMTRRNTGELFF. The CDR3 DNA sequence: TGTGCCAGCAGCCCCATGACTAGGCGGAACACCGGGGAGCTGTTTTTT.

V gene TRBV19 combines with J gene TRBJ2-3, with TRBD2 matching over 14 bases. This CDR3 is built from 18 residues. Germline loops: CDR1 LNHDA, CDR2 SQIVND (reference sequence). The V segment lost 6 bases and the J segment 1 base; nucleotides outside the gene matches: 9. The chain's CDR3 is CASRSSRTSGGRTDTQYF. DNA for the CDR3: TGTGCCAGTAGATCCTCTCGGACTAGCGGGGGGCGCACAGATACGCAGTATTTT.

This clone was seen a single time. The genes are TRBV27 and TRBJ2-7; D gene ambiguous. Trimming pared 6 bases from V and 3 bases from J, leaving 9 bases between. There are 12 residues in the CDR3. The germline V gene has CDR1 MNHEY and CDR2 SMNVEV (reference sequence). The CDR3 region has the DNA TGTGCCAGCAGGCGAACGGTCTACGAGCAGTACTTC. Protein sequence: CASRRTVYEQYF.

CDR3 amino acids: CASSLSRDTEAFF. Here the CDR3 DNA reads TGTGCCAGCAGCTTATCCAGGGACACTGAAGCTTTCTTT. The chain combines TRBV7-9 with TRBJ1-1, with D maybe TRBD1 (5 bases). The germline V gene encodes CDR1 SEHNR and CDR2 FQNEAQ (reference sequence). There are 13 residues in the CDR3. The V end was cut by 2 bases, the J end by 3 bases, with 7 bases between.

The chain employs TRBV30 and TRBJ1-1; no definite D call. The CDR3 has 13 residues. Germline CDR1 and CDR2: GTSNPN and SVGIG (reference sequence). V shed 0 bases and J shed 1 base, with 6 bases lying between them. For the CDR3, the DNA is TGTGCCTGGAGTGTACTGCCGAACACTGAAGCTTTCTTT. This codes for CAWSVLPNTEAFF.

The CDR3 spells CAWSGSDNEKLFF. CDR3 nucleotides: TGTGCCTGGAGTGGGTCAGATAATGAAAAACTGTTTTTT. The V gene is TRBV30, the J gene TRBJ1-4; D is unclear. CDR3 length: 13 residues. V dropped 1 base and J dropped 4 bases, with 7 bases sitting between them. Germline V gene lookup returns CDR1 GTSNPN and CDR2 SVGIG (reference sequence).

The CDR3 is CASSLGARGNEQFF. CDR3 nucleotides: TGTGCCAGCAGCTTAGGGGCCAGGGGGAATGAGCAGTTCTTC. This chain uses TRBV7-6 with TRBJ2-1, with 7 bases that match TRBD1. This CDR3 spans 14 amino acids. The V gene's germline CDR1 is SGHVS and CDR2 FNYEAQ. Germline trimming cut 1 base from V and 7 bases from J; bases unmatched to any gene: 4.